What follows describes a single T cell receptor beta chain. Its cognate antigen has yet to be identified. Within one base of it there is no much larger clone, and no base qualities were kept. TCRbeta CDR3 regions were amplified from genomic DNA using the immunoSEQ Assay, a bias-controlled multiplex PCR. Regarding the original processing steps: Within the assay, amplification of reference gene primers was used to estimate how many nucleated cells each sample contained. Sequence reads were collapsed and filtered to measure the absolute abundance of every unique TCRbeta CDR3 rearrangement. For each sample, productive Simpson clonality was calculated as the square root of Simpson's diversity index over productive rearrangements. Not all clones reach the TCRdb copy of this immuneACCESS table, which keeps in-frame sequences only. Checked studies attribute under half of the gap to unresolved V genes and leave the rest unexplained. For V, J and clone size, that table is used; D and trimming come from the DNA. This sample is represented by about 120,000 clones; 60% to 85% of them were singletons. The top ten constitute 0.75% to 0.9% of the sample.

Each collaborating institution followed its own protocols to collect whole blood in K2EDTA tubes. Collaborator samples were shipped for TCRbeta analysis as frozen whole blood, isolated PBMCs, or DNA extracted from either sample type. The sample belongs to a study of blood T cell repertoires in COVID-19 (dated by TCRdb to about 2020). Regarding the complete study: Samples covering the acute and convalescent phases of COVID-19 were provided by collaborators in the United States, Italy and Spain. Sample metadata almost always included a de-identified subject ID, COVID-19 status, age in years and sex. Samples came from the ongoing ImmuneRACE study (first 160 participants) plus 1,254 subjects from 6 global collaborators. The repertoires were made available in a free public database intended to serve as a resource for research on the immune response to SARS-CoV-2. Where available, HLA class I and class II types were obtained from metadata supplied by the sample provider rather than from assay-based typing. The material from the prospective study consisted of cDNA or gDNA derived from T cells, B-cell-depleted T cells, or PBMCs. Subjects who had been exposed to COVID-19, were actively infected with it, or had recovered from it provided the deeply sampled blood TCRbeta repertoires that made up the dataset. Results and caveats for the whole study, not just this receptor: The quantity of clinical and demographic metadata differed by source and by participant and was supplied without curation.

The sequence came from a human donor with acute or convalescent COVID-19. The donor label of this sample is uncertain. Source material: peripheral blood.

This receptor carries the CDR3 CASSQGRARSYNEQFF. The nucleotide sequence is given as TGCGCCAGCAGCCAAGGGCGGGCCCGTTCCTACAATGAGCAGTTCTTC. The rearrangement combines TRBV4-1 with TRBJ2-1, and possibly TRBD2, on 5 matching bases. The CDR3 goes from the cysteine to the phenylalanine over 16 residues. Only the CDR3 DNA is retained, 48 bases long and in frame from the first base. CDR1 and CDR2, per the germline V gene, are MGHRA and YSYEKL. Cut back by 1 base and 1 base, the V and J ends lie 11 bases apart.